The 26 T cell receptor beta chains below all came from one sample that was sequenced in a study of response to subunit inactivated influenza vaccine. TCRdb processed the RT-PCR reads anew with MiXCR; each CDR3 protein has one entry. This sample has about 570,000 distinct CDR3 sequences, with around 10% found just once. The same data also went into a second study, on T cells expressing NK-cell markers. That report adds: TCR beta cDNA was generated via 5'RACE template switching incorporating UMIs.

Material: PBMCs from blood, obtained on the day of vaccination. The receptors were gathered from a man aged 50 to 59 who received an inactivated influenza vaccine.

The chain carries TRBV18 and TRBJ2-3, with TRBD2 matching 13 bases. The trim removed 4 bases at V and 3 bases at J, leaving 4 bases unmatched. Germline CDR1 KGHSH, CDR2 LQKENI. The CDR3 consists of 16 residues. DNA for the CDR3: TGTGCCAGCTCACGAGGACTAGCGGGGGTTACAGATACGCAGTATTTT. Residues: CASSRGLAGVTDTQYF.

The chain couples TRBV20-1 to TRBJ2-3; the match to TRBD2 covers 7 bases. V was clipped by 7 bases and J by 2 bases; unmatched bases: 6. Germline V lookup: CDR1 DFQATT, CDR2 SNEGSKA (reference sequence). This CDR3 is 13 amino acids long. CDR3 DNA: TGCAGTGTCGCCCTAGCGGCCACAGATACGCAGTATTTT. Encoded protein: CSVALAATDTQYF.

The genes are TRBV20-1 and TRBJ2-7; a possible D gene is TRBD1 (5 bases). Trimming removed 3 bases from V and 2 bases from J, with 14 bases in between. Per the germline V gene, CDR1 is DFQATT and CDR2 is SNEGSKA (reference sequence). The CDR3 totals 14 residues. The CDR3 loop is CSASSRVGAYEQYF. The CDR3 nucleotides are TGCAGTGCTAGTTCTAGGGTAGGGGCCTACGAGCAGTACTTC.

This clonotype was detected only a few times. This chain joins TRBV10-3 and TRBJ2-7, with TRBD1 identical over 7 bases. The V gene's germline CDR1 is ENHRY and CDR2 SYGVKD. This CDR3 is 12 amino acids long. V was pared by 3 bases and J by 6 bases, with 2 bases of the junction left unmatched. Here the CDR3 reads CAISENRGEQYF. DNA for the CDR3: TGTGCCATCAGTGAAAACAGGGGCGAGCAGTACTTC.

The count of this clonotype is one. The chain is built from TRBV24-1 and TRBJ2-3; D is possibly TRBD1 (6 bases). Germline values: CDR1 KGHDR, CDR2 SFDVKD. Trimming cost V 4 bases and J 6 bases, with 13 bases left between them. The CDR3 totals 14 residues. The CDR3 DNA is TGTGCCACCAGTGACCCCAGGGGTGCGGATACGCAGTATTTT. Protein product: CATSDPRGADTQYF.

The genes are TRBV7-6 and TRBJ2-3; the match to TRBD1 covers 9 bases. This CDR3 has 17 residues. CDR1 is SGHVS and CDR2 is FNYEAQ in the germline V gene. J gave up 5 bases and V 3 bases, and 12 bases lay outside the gene matches. As DNA, the CDR3 is TGTGCCAGCAGCTTGAGGGGTAACAGGGGGCGCGGAGATACGCAGTATTTT. It is translated as CASSLRGNRGRGDTQYF.

V usage is TRBV6-2 or TRBV6-3 and J usage is TRBJ2-1; D is possibly TRBD2 (5 bases). Germline loops: CDR1 MNHEY, CDR2 SVGEGT. V dropped 6 bases and J dropped 0 bases, with 24 bases sitting between them. The CDR3 has 19 amino acids. CDR3 protein: CASSKKSSTPTSSYNEQFF. CDR3 coding DNA: TGTGCCAGCAGCAAAAAATCTAGCACCCCCACGAGCTCCTACAATGAGCAGTTCTTC.

This clonotype was counted only a few times. This chain links TRBV12-3 or TRBV12-4 with TRBJ2-5; D remains ambiguous. V lost 3 bases and J 3 bases, leaving 11 bases between the germline ends. The CDR3 totals 14 residues. The chain's CDR3 is CASSFWAEKETQYF. The CDR3 DNA reads TGTGCCAGCAGTTTCTGGGCGGAAAAAGAGACCCAGTACTTC.

This clonotype was counted ten times or more. The chain joins TRBV10-3 to TRBJ2-7; 7 nucleotides align to TRBD2. Germline trimming cut 9 bases from V and 7 bases from J; bases unmatched to any gene: 9. CDR3 length: 12 residues. Germline V gene data show CDR1 as ENHRY and CDR2 as SYGVKD. The CDR3 spells CAIATSAGEQYF. The CDR3 DNA reads as TGTGCCATAGCCACCTCAGCGGGGGAGCAGTACTTC.

The chain joins TRBV5-1 to TRBJ2-3; D may be TRBD2 (6 bases). Trimming took off 2 bases at V and 4 bases at J, with 17 bases between the two ends. CDR1 SGHRS and CDR2 YFSETQ come from the germline V gene. The CDR3 consists of 16 residues. CDR3 DNA sequence: TGCGCCAGCAGCTTATTGACTAGTCACGGCCCAGATACGCAGTATTTT. Translation gives CASSLLTSHGPDTQYF.

This clonotype was observed at least ten times. This chain connects TRBV20-1 to TRBJ1-2; 8 bases map to TRBD1. Trimming took 2 bases from V and 8 from J; bases not matched to a gene: 10. The CDR3 totals 14 residues. Germline assignment: CDR1 DFQATT and CDR2 SNEGSKA (reference sequence). The CDR3 here is CSARSGTGPSGYTF. The CDR3 DNA is TGCAGTGCTAGATCCGGGACAGGCCCGTCGGGCTACACCTTC.

The chain joins TRBV20-1 to TRBJ1-3; unclear D gene. Trimming stripped 1 base from V and 0 bases from J, with 7 bases between. The germline V gene encodes CDR1 DFQATT and CDR2 SNEGSKA (reference sequence). The CDR3 loop spans 14 amino acids. The CDR3 coding sequence is TGCAGTGCTAGAGGGGCCCGCTCTGGAAACACCATATATTTT. Its protein is CSARGARSGNTIYF.

This clonotype was seen a handful of times. V is TRBV5-4 and J is TRBJ2-3, with D possibly matching TRBD2 (6 bases). CDR3 size: 16 residues. CDR1 and CDR2 (germline): SGHNT, YYREEE (reference sequence). V was cut by 4 bases and J by 5 bases, with 20 bases left in between. CDR3 in DNA: TGTGCCAGCAGCGCCGAGTTGGCGGGGATGGTAGATACGCAGTATTTT. Its translation is CASSAELAGMVDTQYF.

The chain is built from TRBV20-1 and TRBJ2-7; D is unclear. This CDR3 contains 11 residues. Per germline, CDR1 DFQATT and CDR2 SNEGSKA (reference sequence). Between the trimmed V and J ends, which lost 3 bases and 4 bases, there was a span of 7 bases. Here the CDR3 reads CSARDQYEQYF. The CDR3 nucleotides read TGCAGTGCTAGGGATCAGTACGAGCAGTACTTC.

This chain joins TRBV7-9 and TRBJ2-1; D may be TRBD2 (6 bases). With 1 base removed from V and 6 bases from J, the gap between germline ends came to 13 bases. Germline V CDR1 and CDR2: SEHNR, FQNEAQ (reference sequence). The CDR3 is 15 residues long. CDR3 in amino acids: CASSLVPGAVNEQFF. CDR3 coding DNA: TGTGCCAGCAGCTTAGTCCCGGGAGCCGTCAATGAGCAGTTCTTC.

This clonotype was counted only a few times. V usage is TRBV12-3 or TRBV12-4 and J usage is TRBJ2-7; TRBD1 matches at 7 bases. V gave up 3 bases and J gave up 2 bases; unmatched junction bases: 7. CDR3 size: 15 residues. Here the CDR3 DNA reads TGTGCCAGCAGTTTTTCCGGGACAGCTACCTACGAGCAGTACTTC. It is translated as CASSFSGTATYEQYF.

This clonotype has just a few counts. The chain employs TRBV18 and TRBJ1-1; D is perhaps TRBD1 (6 bases). The V gene lost 5 bases and the J gene lost 6 bases, with 16 bases spanning the gap. Germline CDR1 and CDR2: KGHSH and LQKENI. CDR3 length: 14 amino acids. The CDR3 region has the DNA TGTGCCAGCTCAATCACGGACAGCGGGTCTGAAGCTTTCTTT. Encoded protein: CASSITDSGSEAFF.

The chain recombines TRBV20-1 with TRBJ2-1; D perhaps matches TRBD1 (6 bases). The CDR3 contains 14 residues. CDR1 is DFQATT and CDR2 is SNEGSKA in the germline V gene (reference sequence). The germline V and J ends were trimmed by 0 bases and 4 bases, with 10 bases remaining between them. CDR3 sequence (DNA): TGCAGTGCTAGAGAACCGACAGGATACAATGAGCAGTTCTTC. It specifies CSAREPTGYNEQFF.

CDR3 sequence (DNA): TGTGCCAGCAGCCCCCTTAGACAGGGTGGGCAGACCCAGTACTTC. This codes for CASSPLRQGGQTQYF. The V gene is TRBV7-8, the J gene TRBJ2-5; 7 bases align to TRBD1. After removal of 5 bases from V and 6 bases from J, the junction contained 12 bases not matched to a gene. Germline V gives CDR1 SGHVS, CDR2 FQNEAQ. CDR3 length: 15 residues.

The V call is TRBV24-1, the J call TRBJ2-1, with D possibly being TRBD1 (6 bases). From germline, CDR1 is KGHDR and CDR2 SFDVKD. Trimming shortened V by 3 bases and J by 14 bases, and 13 bases separated the two germline ends. The length of the CDR3 is 12 residues. CDR3 protein: CATSDPDSGKFF. CDR3 bases: TGTGCCACCAGTGATCCGGACAGCGGAAAGTTCTTC.

The chain recombines TRBV18 with TRBJ2-7; TRBD2 agrees at 10 bases. J lost 4 bases, V lost 5 bases, and 11 bases had no gene match. This CDR3 contains 16 residues. Germline V lookup: CDR1 KGHSH, CDR2 LQKENI. The CDR3 region has the DNA TGTGCCAGCTCAGAGGGCCCCCCGGGACTAGCGTACGAGCAGTACTTC. Translated, it gives CASSEGPPGLAYEQYF.

The CDR3: CASSYSASGKYEQYF. The CDR3 DNA reads as TGTGCCAGCAGTTACTCGGCTAGCGGGAAGTACGAGCAGTACTTC. The chain has TRBV6-5 and TRBJ2-7; 9 nucleotides line up with TRBD2. Germline CDR1 reads MNHEY; CDR2 reads SVGAGI. J was trimmed by 4 bases and V by 0 bases; bases with no gene match: 4. The CDR3 spans 15 residues.

This clonotype occurred a few times. The rearrangement joins TRBV6-1 to TRBJ2-5; TRBD2 matches 11 bases. This CDR3 is built from 15 residues. The V and J ends lost 6 bases and 1 base, in that order; junction bases with no gene match: 4. The germline CDR1 and CDR2 sequences are MNHNS and SASEGT. The CDR3 bases are TGTGCCAGCAGCCTTAGCGGGGGGGTCCAAGAGACCCAGTACTTC. This sequence encodes CASSLSGGVQETQYF.

This clonotype came up many times. The rearrangement joins TRBV27 to TRBJ2-1; 7 bases are shared with TRBD2. The CDR3 covers 16 residues. Germline trimming cut 2 bases from V and 7 bases from J; bases unmatched to any gene: 11. The germline V gene encodes CDR1 MNHEY and CDR2 SMNVEV (reference sequence). The CDR3 loop is CASSLIGGDFGNEQFF. The CDR3 bases are TGTGCCAGCAGTTTAATTGGGGGGGATTTTGGAAATGAGCAGTTCTTC.

This clonotype was counted between two and nine times. The V and J genes are TRBV6-5 and TRBJ2-1, with 10 positions matching TRBD2. V was clipped by 4 bases and J by 11 bases; unmatched bases: 14. Germline V gives CDR1 MNHEY, CDR2 SVGAGI. This CDR3 is built from 16 residues. This CDR3 reads CASSSPSVGTSAKQFF. CDR3 sequence (DNA): TGTGCCAGCAGTTCACCCTCCGTTGGGACTAGCGCTAAGCAGTTCTTC.

This clonotype was observed a handful of times. The chain joins TRBV11-2 to TRBJ2-7; 7 nucleotides match TRBD1. The junction had 15 bases not matched to a gene; V was cut back by 6 bases and J by 1 base. The CDR3 totals 17 residues. Germline CDR1 is SGHAT and CDR2 is FQNNGV. The CDR3 DNA follows: TGTGCCAGCAGAACAACTCTAGGGGGCGCTTCGTCCTACGAGCAGTACTTC. Its protein product is CASRTTLGGASSYEQYF. Supplemented by reference TRBV11-2 and TRBJ2-7, the full variable domain reads EAGVAQSPRYKIIEKRQSVAFWCNPISGHATLYWYQQILGQGPKLLIQFQNNGVVDDSQLPKDRFSAERLKGVDSTLKIQPAKLEDSAVYLCASRTTLGGASSYEQYFGPGTRLTVT.